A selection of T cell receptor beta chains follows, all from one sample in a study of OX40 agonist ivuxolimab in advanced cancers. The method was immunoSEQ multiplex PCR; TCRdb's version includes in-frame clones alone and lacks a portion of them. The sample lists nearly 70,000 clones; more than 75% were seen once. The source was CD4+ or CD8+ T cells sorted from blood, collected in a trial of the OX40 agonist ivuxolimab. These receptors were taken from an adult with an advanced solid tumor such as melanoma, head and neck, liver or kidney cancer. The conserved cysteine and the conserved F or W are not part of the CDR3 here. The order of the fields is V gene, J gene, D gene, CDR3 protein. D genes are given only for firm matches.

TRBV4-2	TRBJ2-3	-	ASSLGQDTQY
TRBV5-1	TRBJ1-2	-	ASSLESAAYGYT
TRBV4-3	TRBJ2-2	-	ASSQAYLDWNTGELF
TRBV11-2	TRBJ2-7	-	ASSLAGSSYEQY
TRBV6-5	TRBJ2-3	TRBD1	ASSYRDRGTDTQY
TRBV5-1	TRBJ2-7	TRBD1	ASSGQGPEQY
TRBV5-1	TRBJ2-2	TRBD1	ASSLTGGYTGELF
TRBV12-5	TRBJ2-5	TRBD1	ASALNPGTGGLETQY
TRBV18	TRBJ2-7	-	ASSPLAAEISYEQY
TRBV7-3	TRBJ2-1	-	ASSLMGREYNEQF
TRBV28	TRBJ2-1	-	ASSSYRVYEQF
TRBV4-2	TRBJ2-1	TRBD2	ASSQEGGLAGHNEQF
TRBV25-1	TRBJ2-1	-	ASCSPGTNNEQF
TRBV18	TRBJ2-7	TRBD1	ASSHLKPGQGRYEQY
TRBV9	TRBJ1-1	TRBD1	ASSVSSGQPIDPEAF
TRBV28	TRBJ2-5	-	ASSTLYGGETQY
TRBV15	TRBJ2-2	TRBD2	ASGGGTGELF
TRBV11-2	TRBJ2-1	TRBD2	ASSFGTSGVGEQF
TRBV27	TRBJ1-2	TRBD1	ASRGVDRDYGYT
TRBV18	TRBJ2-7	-	ASSPNHEQY
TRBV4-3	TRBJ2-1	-	ASSRVWGLPYNEQF
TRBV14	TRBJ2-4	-	ASSQVSRGGSIQY
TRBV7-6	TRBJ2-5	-	ASSLIRREAGETQY
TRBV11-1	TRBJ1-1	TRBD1	ASSKTGTLSGTEAF
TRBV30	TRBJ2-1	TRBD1	AFGQGAYNEQF
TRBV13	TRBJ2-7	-	ASSSRTGSYEQY
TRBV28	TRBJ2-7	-	ASSTRLEQY